These 30 T cell receptor beta chains originate from one sample sequenced in a study of shared clonotypes between healthy human individuals. Measured with immunoSEQ multiplex PCR; TCRdb has only the in-frame clones, and not every one. The sample includes some 740,000 clones, around 92% of them seen just once. As defined, naive CD8 cells were CD45RO-negative and positively selected for CCR7, with terminally differentiated effector memory CD45RA+ cells excluded. Material: naive CD8+ T cells sorted from blood. Every receptor here comes from a man aged 30 to 39 in good health.

The CDR3 is CASSVLAGGYYEQYF. In nucleotides, the CDR3 is TGTGCCAGCAGTGTCCTAGCGGGAGGGTACTACGAGCAGTACTTC. The chain recombines TRBV6-5 with TRBJ2-7; 12 nucleotides line up with TRBD2. The trim removed 5 bases at V and 3 bases at J, leaving 5 bases unmatched. Per germline, CDR1 MNHEY and CDR2 SVGAGI. The CDR3 contains 15 residues.

The chain is built from TRBV27 and TRBJ2-7; TRBD1 might be the D (6 bases). The CDR3 runs 11 residues. V gave up 6 bases and J gave up 6 bases, with 9 bases separating them. CDR1 is MNHEY and CDR2 is SMNVEV in the germline V gene (reference sequence). CDR3 loop: CASSARGEQYF. As DNA, the CDR3 is TGTGCCAGCAGCGCCAGGGGCGAGCAGTACTTC.

V and J are TRBV13 and TRBJ2-7; D gene ambiguous. With 5 bases removed from V and 3 bases from J, the gap between germline ends came to 14 bases. Per germline, CDR1 PRHDT and CDR2 FYEKMQ (reference sequence). The CDR3 has 14 amino acids. The CDR3 here is CASSSFSLNYEQYF. CDR3 nucleotides: TGTGCCAGCAGCAGTTTTTCGCTTAACTACGAGCAGTACTTC.

This chain joins TRBV7-9 and TRBJ1-4; a weak D match, TRBD1 (6 bases). The germline V gene encodes CDR1 SEHNR and CDR2 FQNEAQ (reference sequence). V was cut by 4 bases and J by 0 bases, with 12 bases left in between. This CDR3 has 16 residues. CDR3 sequence (DNA): TGTGCCAGCAGCTCCCTGGGGACAACAACTAATGAAAAACTGTTTTTT. Translation: CASSSLGTTTNEKLFF.

This clone was picked up a small number of times. The chain couples TRBV13 to TRBJ2-1, with D perhaps TRBD1 (6 bases). In germline, CDR1 is PRHDT, CDR2 FYEKMQ (reference sequence). CDR3 length equals 15 residues. With 1 base removed from V and 6 bases from J, the gap between germline ends came to 13 bases. CDR3 bases: TGTGCCAGCAGCTTAGACAGGGTATTTCGCAATGAGCAGTTCTTC. Its translation is CASSLDRVFRNEQFF.

V is TRBV11-3 and J is TRBJ1-3; D may be TRBD1 (5 bases). The V end lost 4 bases, the J end lost 4 bases, and 11 bases lay between the germline ends. The germline V gene encodes CDR1 SGHNT and CDR2 YENEEA. This CDR3 comprises 14 residues. The CDR3 spells CASSYGGFGNTIYF. CDR3 coding DNA: TGTGCCAGCAGCTATGGGGGATTCGGAAACACCATATATTTT.

With respect to this clone: It may be a read error: a sequence one base away is much more abundant. This sequence joins TRBV5-6 and TRBJ2-7, with TRBD2 matching 7 bases. The CDR3 is made up of 12 amino acids. Unmatched junction bases numbered 0, after V lost 3 bases and J lost 3 bases. In germline, CDR1 is SGHDT, CDR2 YYEEEE. The CDR3 DNA is TGTGCCAGCAGCTGGGAGGGCTACGAGCAGTACTTC. Amino acid sequence: CASSWEGYEQYF.

The chain uses TRBV10-3 and TRBJ2-7; D is possibly TRBD1 (6 bases). The CDR3 extends over 15 amino acids. Germline CDR1 is ENHRY and CDR2 is SYGVKD. V lost 2 bases and J lost 3, with 14 bases in between. The CDR3 DNA reads as TGTGCCATCAGTGAGGCTCCGGGACAAAACTACGAGCAGTACTTC. Protein product: CAISEAPGQNYEQYF.

Remarks on this clone: The sample holds other DNA sequences that translate to the same CDR3. This rearrangement joins TRBV9 to TRBJ1-1; no clear D gene. Germline CDR1 and CDR2: SGDLS and YYNGEE. The CDR3 is 13 residues long. Trimming removed 0 bases from V and 3 bases from J, with 6 bases in between. The DNA of the CDR3 is TGTGCCAGCAGCGTAGGAGGTTACACTGAAGCTTTCTTT. Translated: CASSVGGYTEAFF.

In nucleotides, the CDR3 is TGTGCCAGCAGTTACGGACAGGGGATATGGGAGCAGTACTTC. This codes for CASSYGQGIWEQYF. This rearrangement joins TRBV6-5 to TRBJ2-7, with 9 bases aligning to TRBD1. Germline loops: CDR1 MNHEY, CDR2 SVGAGI. CDR3 size: 14 residues. J lost 7 bases, V lost 2 bases, and 6 bases had no gene match.

The chain links TRBV11-3 to TRBJ2-3; D is undetermined. V lost 5 bases and J lost 0, with 15 bases in between. CDR1 and CDR2 from the germline V gene are SGHNT and YENEEA. The CDR3 has 16 residues. The CDR3 region has the DNA TGTGCCAGCAGCCCGCTGGGCGGCACTAGCACAGATACGCAGTATTTT. This gives the protein CASSPLGGTSTDTQYF.

This clone has a handful of counts. The rearrangement joins TRBV5-8 to TRBJ1-5; D possibly corresponds to TRBD1 (5 bases). CDR3 length: 12 amino acids. The germline CDR1 and CDR2 sequences are SGHTS and YDEGEE. V was trimmed by 10 bases and J by 4 bases, leaving 12 bases between them. CDR3 sequence: CAYGTKNQPQHF. Written as DNA, the CDR3 is TGTGCCTACGGGACGAAGAATCAGCCCCAGCATTTT.

V gene TRBV4-1 combines with J gene TRBJ1-2; perhaps TRBD1 as D (6 bases). The CDR3 covers 17 residues. CDR1 MGHRA and CDR2 YSYEKL come from the germline V gene. Trimming cost V 1 base and J 4 bases, with 19 bases left between them. Here the CDR3 DNA reads TGCGCCAGCAGCCAAGGGCAGGGGCCCTCTCCAATCTATGGCTACACCTTC. As protein: CASSQGQGPSPIYGYTF.

V usage is TRBV7-9 and J usage is TRBJ1-1; unclear D gene. Germline V lookup: CDR1 SEHNR, CDR2 FQNEAQ (reference sequence). V lost 3 bases, J lost 6 bases, and 8 bases lay in between. The CDR3 covers 12 residues. Written as DNA, the CDR3 is TGTGCCAGCAGCTTGTCGTTGGCTGAAGCTTTCTTT. Translation gives CASSLSLAEAFF.

Details on this clone: Other nucleotide sequences from this sample produce the same CDR3. V and J are TRBV6-6 and TRBJ2-1; D not certain. Trimming took 0 bases from V and 4 from J, leaving 4 bases between them. The CDR3 is 13 amino acids. The V gene's germline CDR1 is MNHNY and CDR2 SVGAGI (reference sequence). CDR3 in amino acids: CASSYSGYNEQFF. CDR3 bases: TGTGCCAGCAGTTACTCCGGATACAATGAGCAGTTCTTC.

The gene calls are TRBV7-8 and TRBJ1-1; a weak D match, TRBD1 (6 bases). There are 12 residues in the CDR3. Trimming took 5 bases from V and 8 from J, leaving 12 bases between them. Germline V gene lookup returns CDR1 SGHVS and CDR2 FQNEAQ. CDR3: CASSADRTEAFF. DNA for the CDR3: TGTGCCAGCAGCGCCGACAGGACCGAAGCTTTCTTT.

This chain uses TRBV5-6 with TRBJ2-7; weak D call: TRBD2 (6 bases). The germline CDR1 and CDR2 sequences are SGHDT and YYEEEE. This CDR3 has 14 residues. V dropped 1 base and J dropped 6 bases, with 14 bases sitting between them. DNA for the CDR3: TGTGCCAGCAGCTTGAATCCTGGGACTGGCGAGCAGTACTTC. The encoded protein is CASSLNPGTGEQYF.

The rearrangement links TRBV10-3 to TRBJ2-7; D ambiguous. The germline CDR1 and CDR2 sequences are ENHRY and SYGVKD. Trimming took 2 bases from V and 3 from J, leaving 11 bases between them. CDR3 size: 14 residues. CDR3: CAISERAKNYEQYF. The CDR3 DNA reads TGTGCCATCAGTGAGCGGGCCAAGAACTACGAGCAGTACTTC.

The rearrangement joins TRBV25-1 to TRBJ2-1; 7 positions agree with TRBD1. Germline lookup yields CDR1 MGHDK and CDR2 SYGVNS. This CDR3 is 18 amino acids long. V gave up 5 bases and J gave up 2 bases; unmatched junction bases: 15. The CDR3 DNA follows: TGTGCCAGCAGTCCATCCTTTCGGGACAGAAAAGCCTACAATGAGCAGTTCTTC. Its translation is CASSPSFRDRKAYNEQFF.

The rearrangement uses TRBV7-2 and TRBJ2-1; TRBD2 aligns across 11 bases. CDR3 length equals 14 residues. Germline-derived CDR1 and CDR2 are SGHTA and FQGNSA. V gave up 3 bases and J gave up 6 bases; unmatched junction bases: 1. CDR3 sequence reads: CASSFGTSGNEQFF. The DNA for the CDR3 is TGTGCCAGCAGCTTCGGGACTAGCGGCAATGAGCAGTTCTTC.

The CDR3 loop reads CAIGTDSYEQYF. Here the CDR3 DNA reads TGTGCCATCGGGACTGACTCCTACGAGCAGTACTTC. The rearrangement links TRBV10-3 to TRBJ2-7; TRBD2 is a possible D gene (6 bases). The CDR3 has 12 residues. Deletions cut 8 bases from V and 0 bases from J, with 8 bases between. Per germline, CDR1 ENHRY and CDR2 SYGVKD.

This sequence joins TRBV10-3 and TRBJ2-1; no reliable D call. The germline V gene encodes CDR1 ENHRY and CDR2 SYGVKD. Between the trimmed V and J ends, which lost 0 bases and 9 bases, there was a span of 9 bases. This CDR3 region has 13 residues. In DNA, the CDR3 is TGTGCCATCAGTGAGTCGAATGTCAGTGAGCAGTTCTTC. It encodes CAISESNVSEQFF.

V is TRBV21-1 and J is TRBJ2-5; the DNA was not used to check the table's D call, TRBD2. TRBV21-1 is tagged as a pseudogene. CDR3 length equals 17 residues. CDR3 in amino acids: CASSPNQRAETQETQYF. The CDR3 DNA sequence: TGTGCCAGCAGCCCAAACCAGAGGGCGGAAACGCAAGAGACCCAGTACTTC.

The V call is TRBV5-6, the J call TRBJ1-1, with a tentative D call TRBD1 (5 bases). Per germline, CDR1 SGHDT and CDR2 YYEEEE. The CDR3 extends over 14 amino acids. V was clipped by 4 bases and J by 0 bases, with 10 bases between them. CDR3 coding DNA: TGTGCCAGCAGCCCGACAGACATGAACACTGAAGCTTTCTTT. As protein: CASSPTDMNTEAFF.

The rearrangement joins TRBV7-6 to TRBJ1-5; the match to TRBD1 covers 8 bases. The V and J ends lost 1 base and 7 bases, in that order; junction bases with no gene match: 6. The CDR3 runs to 15 residues. From germline, CDR1 is SGHVS and CDR2 FNYEAQ. CDR3 region: CASSLGQGSGQPQHF. The CDR3 coding sequence is TGTGCCAGCAGCTTAGGACAGGGGTCTGGACAGCCCCAGCATTTT.

This chain links TRBV29-1 with TRBJ2-7; 8 positions match TRBD1. J lost 3 bases, V lost 7 bases, and 11 bases had no gene match. The V gene's germline CDR1 is SQVTM and CDR2 ANQGSEA. The CDR3 length is 14 residues. As DNA, the CDR3 is TGCAGCGCAGAGACAGGGGTGGCAGACTACGAGCAGTACTTC. Its protein product is CSAETGVADYEQYF.

This sequence joins TRBV7-9 and TRBJ2-7; perhaps TRBD1 as D (6 bases). The ends were cut back, 4 bases at V and 6 bases at J, with 10 bases in the middle. There are 12 residues in the CDR3. Germline V lookup: CDR1 SEHNR, CDR2 FQNEAQ (reference sequence). The CDR3 loop reads CASSWTDPEQYF. CDR3 nucleotides: TGTGCCAGCAGCTGGACAGACCCCGAGCAGTACTTC. Looking up the rest from reference TRBV7-9 and TRBJ2-7 gives the full variable domain: DTGVSQNPRHKITKRGQNVTFRCDPISEHNRLYWYRQTLGQGPEFLTYFQNEAQLEKSRLLSDRFSAERPKGSFSTLEIQRTEQGDSAMYLCASSWTDPEQYFGPGTRLTVT.

The chain has TRBV9 and TRBJ1-2; no firm D call. Germline assignment: CDR1 SGDLS and CDR2 YYNGEE. V lost 4 bases and J lost 2, with 6 bases in between. This CDR3 region has 12 residues. The DNA for the CDR3 is TGTGCCAGCAGCCTGGCCAACTATGGCTACACCTTC. Translating gives CASSLANYGYTF. Complete variable domain (other parts from reference TRBV9 and TRBJ1-2): DSGVTQTPKHLITATGQRVTLRCSPRSGDLSVYWYQQSLDQGLQFLIQYYNGEERAKGNILERFSAQQFPDLHSELNLSSLELGDSALYFCASSLANYGYTFGSGTRLTVV.

This chain connects TRBV27 to TRBJ2-7, with TRBD1 identical over 10 bases. From germline, CDR1 is MNHEY and CDR2 SMNVEV (reference sequence). The V gene end was trimmed by 5 bases and the J gene end by 1 base; junction bases not matched to a gene: 5. The CDR3 runs 15 residues. The CDR3 coding sequence is TGTGCCAGCAGTGCCGACAGGGGGCCTTCCTACGAGCAGTACTTC. It encodes CASSADRGPSYEQYF.

V and J are TRBV28 and TRBJ2-7; 8 bases are shared with TRBD2. CDR1 and CDR2 (germline): MDHEN, SYDVKM. The CDR3 is 15 residues long. V was clipped by 3 bases and J by 3 bases; unmatched bases: 7. DNA of the CDR3: TGTGCCAGCAGTTTCAGGCGGGAGGCCTACTACGAGCAGTACTTC. This encodes CASSFRREAYYEQYF. Full variable domain (rest looked up from reference TRBV28 and TRBJ2-7): DVKVTQSSRYLVKRTGEKVFLECVQDMDHENMFWYRQDPGLGLRLIYFSYDVKMKEKGDIPEGYSVSREKKERFSLILESASTNQTSMYLCASSFRREAYYEQYFGPGTRLTVT.